This TCR beta chain appears in the sequencing data of a study of OX40 agonist ivuxolimab in advanced cancers. Whole-study context: Every 2 weeks, ivuxolimab was infused into the patients intravenously at between 0.01 and 10 mg/kg. Enrolled patients in dose escalation had cancers that were hepatocellular carcinoma, melanoma, renal cell or head and neck cancer.

The table came from immunoSEQ multiplex PCR; TCRdb's copy has only in-frame clones and leaves some out. The sample comprises 100,000 or so clones, around nine tenths of which are singletons, and approximately 0.31% rests with the top ten. On this clone itself: Its specificity is unknown.

The CDR3 loop spans 18 amino acids. The germline V gene has CDR1 SEHNR and CDR2 FQNEAQ (reference sequence). V was cut by 1 base and J by 5 bases, with 21 bases left in between. Overall study findings and caveats: Clonal expansion by week 6 occurred in CD4+ and CD8+ blood T cells (at 0.1 to 3.0 mg/kg).

The chain joins TRBV7-9 to TRBJ2-1; D call uncertain. This TCR derives from an adult with an advanced solid tumor such as melanoma, head and neck, liver or kidney cancer. The input for sequencing was CD4+ or CD8+ T cells sorted from blood, taken in a trial of the OX40 agonist ivuxolimab. The CDR3 loop reads CASSLGVGRPTLNNEQFF. The CDR3 DNA reads TGTGCCAGCAGCTTAGGGGTGGGAAGGCCGACTCTTAACAATGAGCAGTTCTTC.